This T cell receptor (beta chain) came from a study of T cells in Graves' hyperthyroidism and ophthalmopathy. The CDR3 sequence is 15 residues long. Germline V gene lookup returns CDR1 LNHNV and CDR2 YYDKDF (reference sequence). V was clipped by 1 base and J by 6 bases; unmatched bases: 3. RNA transcripts provided the source from which TCR beta CDR3 regions were amplified. TCR CDR3 regions were first amplified by RT-PCR with HTBI primers. TCRdb re-derived calls from the multiplex PCR reads in MiXCR, one entry per CDR3 protein. The sample lists about 400,000 distinct CDR3 sequences, 14% to 15% occurring once. This clonotype was counted only a few times.

Source material: blood. The chain recombines TRBV15 with TRBJ1-5; 10 bases match TRBD1. The receptor's source is a woman aged 30 to 39 with Graves' hyperthyroidism. The CDR3 sequence: CATSRGTGGFQPQHF. CDR3 DNA: TGTGCCACCAGCAGAGGGACAGGGGGATTTCAGCCCCAGCATTTT.